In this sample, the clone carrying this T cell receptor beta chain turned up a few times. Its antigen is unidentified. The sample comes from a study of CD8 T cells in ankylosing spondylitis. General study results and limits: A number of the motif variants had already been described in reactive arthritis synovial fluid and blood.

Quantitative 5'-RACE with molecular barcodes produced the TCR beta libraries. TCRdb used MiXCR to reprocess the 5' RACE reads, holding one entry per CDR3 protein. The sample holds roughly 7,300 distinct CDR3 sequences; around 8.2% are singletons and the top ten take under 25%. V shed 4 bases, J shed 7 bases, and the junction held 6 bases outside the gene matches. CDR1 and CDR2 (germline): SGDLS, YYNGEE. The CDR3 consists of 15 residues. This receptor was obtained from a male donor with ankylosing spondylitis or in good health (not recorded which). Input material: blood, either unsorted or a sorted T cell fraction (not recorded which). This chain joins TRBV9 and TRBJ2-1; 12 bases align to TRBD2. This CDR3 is CASSPGLAGGNEQFF. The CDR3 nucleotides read TGTGCCAGCAGCCCGGGACTAGCGGGTGGGAATGAGCAGTTCTTC.